These T cell receptor beta chains were read from a single sample in a study of technical replicates of blood from four donors. TCRdb's copy holds only in-frame clones and misses some; the assay was immunoSEQ multiplex PCR. Here the sample spans around 67,000 clones, 86% being singletons. Sequencing input: PBMCs. The origin of the receptors is a human donor in good health. Some clones in this sample may be carry-over from other donors' samples. CDR3s include the opening cysteine and the closing phenylalanine or tryptophan. D genes are given only for firm matches. Some rows mark clone size as missing; the rest say once, few, many or name a class of expanded clone.

cdr3_aa cdr3_nt v_call cdr3_length j_call clone_size d_call
CATSRDGGSETQYF TGTGCCACCAGCAGAGACGGGGGGTCGGAGACCCAGTACTTC TRBV15 14 TRBJ2-5 NA TRBD2
CASSFGGANTGELFF TGTGCCAGCAGCTTCGGGGGGGCTAACACCGGGGAGCTGTTTTTT TRBV7-3 15 TRBJ2-2 NA TRBD2
CASSLSGRANDIQFF TGCGCCAGCAGCTTGAGCGGGAGGGCCAACGATATTCAGTTCTTC TRBV5-1 15 TRBJ2-1 NA TRBD2
CASSQRGAPGELFF TGTGCCAGCAGCCAGAGAGGCGCCCCCGGGGAGCTGTTTTTT TRBV7-3 14 TRBJ2-2 NA NA
CASSQPRSGEQFF TGCGCCAGCAGCCAGCCCCGTTCCGGGGAGCAGTTCTTC TRBV4-3 13 TRBJ2-1 once NA
CASSLDGVAGYTF TGTGCCAGCAGCTTAGACGGGGTGGCTGGCTACACCTTC TRBV7-8 13 TRBJ1-2 NA NA
CASSLGQYSNQPQHF TGTGCCAGCAGCTTGGGACAGTATAGCAATCAGCCCCAGCATTTT TRBV7-2 15 TRBJ1-5 NA TRBD1
CASSGTGGWETQYF TGTGCCAGCAGTGGGACAGGGGGCTGGGAGACCCAGTACTTC TRBV25-1 14 TRBJ2-5 NA TRBD1
CASSGRQGSNSPLHF TGTGCCAGCAGCGGGAGACAGGGAAGTAATTCACCCCTCCACTTT TRBV7-9 15 TRBJ1-6 NA TRBD1
CASSLDGGHSYEQYF TGTGCCAGCAGCTTAGATGGCGGTCACTCCTACGAGCAGTACTTC TRBV11-3 15 TRBJ2-7 NA NA
CAWRLAGGVGTQYF TGTGCCTGGAGATTAGCGGGAGGGGTCGGGACCCAGTACTTC TRBV30 14 TRBJ2-5 NA TRBD2
CATGTGGLGGELFF TGCGCCACCGGGACAGGAGGGCTTGGCGGGGAGCTGTTTTTT TRBV5-1 14 TRBJ2-2 NA TRBD1
CASSKGGNQPQHF TGTGCCAGCAGCAAGGGGGGCAATCAGCCCCAGCATTTT TRBV7-2 13 TRBJ1-5 NA NA
CASSPARGAPGANVLTF TGTGCCAGCAGCCCAGCCAGGGGGGCTCCTGGGGCCAACGTCCTGACTTTC TRBV14 17 TRBJ2-6 NA NA
CATSRQGGAGFSNSPLHF TGTGCCACCAGCAGACAAGGGGGCGCGGGTTTTTCAAACTCACCCCTCCACTTT TRBV15 18 TRBJ1-6 NA TRBD1
CAWCSGTYEQYF TGTGCCTGGTGTAGCGGCACCTACGAGCAGTACTTC TRBV30 12 TRBJ2-7 NA NA
CAWARDGGRTGELFF TGTGCCTGGGCCCGCGACGGGGGGCGCACCGGGGAGCTGTTTTTT TRBV30 15 TRBJ2-2 NA NA
CASSQSNYGYTF TGTGCCAGCTCACAGTCTAACTATGGCTACACCTTC TRBV6-6 12 TRBJ1-2 NA NA
CASRSSGHEQFF TGTGCCAGCAGATCTAGCGGTCATGAGCAGTTCTTC TRBV5-6 12 TRBJ2-1 NA TRBD2
CASSFRMTGYGYTF TGTGCCAGCAGTTTCCGTATGACAGGTTATGGCTACACCTTC TRBV28 14 TRBJ1-2 once NA
CASSFTSGELFF TGTGCCAGCAGCTTTACTTCCGGGGAGCTGTTTTTT TRBV5-6 12 TRBJ2-2 NA NA
CASSQGSGKDTQYF TGCGCCAGCAGCCAAGGGTCCGGGAAGGATACGCAGTATTTT TRBV4-3 14 TRBJ2-3 NA NA
CASSQLGQGMRAEAFF TGTGCCAGCAGCCAACTAGGACAGGGGATGAGGGCTGAAGCTTTCTTT TRBV14 16 TRBJ1-1 NA TRBD1
CAIGTHSYEQYF TGTGCCATCGGTACCCACTCCTACGAGCAGTACTTC TRBV2 12 TRBJ2-7 NA NA
CASSPGTQGGQPQHF TGTGCCAGCAGTCCCGGCACACAGGGGGGCCAGCCCCAGCATTTT TRBV6-5 15 TRBJ1-5 NA TRBD1
CASRVEAGELFF TGTGCCAGCCGTGTCGAGGCCGGGGAGCTGTTTTTT TRBV6-5 12 TRBJ2-2 NA NA
CASSRTSDYNEQFF TGTGCCAGCAGCCGGACTAGCGATTACAATGAGCAGTTCTTC TRBV6-6 14 TRBJ2-1 few TRBD2
CASSFSGKKDQPQHF TGTGCCAGCAGCTTCTCCGGGAAAAAAGATCAGCCCCAGCATTTT TRBV7-9 15 TRBJ1-5 NA NA
CASKVRTGGRDTQYF TGTGCCAGCAAAGTTAGAACCGGGGGGCGGGATACGCAGTATTTT TRBV6-5 15 TRBJ2-3 few NA
CASSLAGGDTQYF TGTGCCAGCAGCTTGGCAGGGGGAGATACGCAGTATTTT TRBV7-9 13 TRBJ2-3 NA TRBD1
CASSDGVAYNEQFF TGTGCCAGCTCCGACGGGGTGGCCTACAATGAGCAGTTCTTC TRBV27 14 TRBJ2-1 NA NA
CASSQNQGAGYEQYF TGCGCCAGCAGCCAAAATCAGGGGGCTGGCTACGAGCAGTACTTC TRBV4-3 15 TRBJ2-7 NA TRBD1
CASSYSVQSSYNEQFF TGTGCCAGCAGTTACTCAGTACAGAGCTCCTACAATGAGCAGTTCTTC TRBV6-5 16 TRBJ2-1 NA NA
CASSVGFGQGAYEAFF TGTGCCAGCAGCGTAGGGTTTGGGCAGGGGGCATATGAAGCTTTCTTT TRBV9 16 TRBJ1-1 few TRBD1
CASSLNSGTNEKLFF TGTGCCAGCAGCCTTAATTCGGGAACTAATGAAAAACTGTTTTTT TRBV7-9 15 TRBJ1-4 NA NA
CASSLGLAETDTQYF TGTGCCAGCAGCTTAGGACTAGCGGAGACAGATACGCAGTATTTT TRBV7-6 15 TRBJ2-3 NA TRBD2
CASSLGGTGDYYGYTF TGTGCCAGCAGCTTGGGAGGGACAGGGGATTACTATGGCTACACCTTC TRBV5-4 16 TRBJ1-2 NA TRBD1
CASSQDRDSGNTIYF TGTGCCAGCAGCCAAGACAGGGATTCTGGAAACACCATATATTTT TRBV5-4 15 TRBJ1-3 NA TRBD1
CASSRDRDEQYF TGTGCCAGCAGCCGGGACAGGGACGAGCAGTACTTC TRBV7-9 12 TRBJ2-7 NA TRBD1
CASSLGQGPYEQYF TGTGCCAGCAGCTTGGGACAGGGCCCCTACGAGCAGTACTTC TRBV5-8 14 TRBJ2-7 NA TRBD1
CASSSGRPYEQYF TGTGCCAGCAGTTCGGGGAGACCCTACGAGCAGTACTTC TRBV6-5 13 TRBJ2-7 NA NA